The sequence of this TCR beta chain was determined in a study of blood T cell repertoires in COVID-19. V lost 5 bases to trimming and J lost 2 bases, with 5 bases between them. This CDR3 comprises 12 residues. Germline CDR1 reads MNHEY; CDR2 reads SVGEGT. Data came from immunoSEQ multiplex PCR; TCRdb stores just in-frame clones and leaves some out. The sample gives about 160,000 clones, 85% to 90% of which show up once; 6.6% is in the top ten. The sequencing sample was made of PBMCs or T cells enriched from blood (not recorded which). The sequence came from a woman in her forties or fifties who had recovered from COVID-19. The gene calls are TRBV6-2 or TRBV6-3 and TRBJ2-3; D remains ambiguous. CDR3 loop: CASSALTDTQYF. The DNA of the CDR3 is TGTGCCAGCAGTGCACTCACAGATACGCAGTATTTT.